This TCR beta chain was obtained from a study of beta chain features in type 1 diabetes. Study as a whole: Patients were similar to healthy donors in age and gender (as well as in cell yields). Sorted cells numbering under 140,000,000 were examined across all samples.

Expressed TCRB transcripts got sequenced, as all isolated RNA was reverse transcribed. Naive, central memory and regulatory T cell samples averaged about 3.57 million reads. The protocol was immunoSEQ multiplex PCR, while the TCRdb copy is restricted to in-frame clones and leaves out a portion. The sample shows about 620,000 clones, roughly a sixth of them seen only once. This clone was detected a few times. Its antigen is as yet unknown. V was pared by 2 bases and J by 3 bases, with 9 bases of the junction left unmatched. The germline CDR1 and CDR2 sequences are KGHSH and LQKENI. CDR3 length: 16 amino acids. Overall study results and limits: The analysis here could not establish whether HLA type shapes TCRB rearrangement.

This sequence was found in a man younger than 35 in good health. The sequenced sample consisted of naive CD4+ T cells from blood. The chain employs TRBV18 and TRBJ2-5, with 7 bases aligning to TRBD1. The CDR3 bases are TGTGCCAGCTCACCATACGCCGGGACAGCCAAAGAGACCCAGTACTTC. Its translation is CASSPYAGTAKETQYF.